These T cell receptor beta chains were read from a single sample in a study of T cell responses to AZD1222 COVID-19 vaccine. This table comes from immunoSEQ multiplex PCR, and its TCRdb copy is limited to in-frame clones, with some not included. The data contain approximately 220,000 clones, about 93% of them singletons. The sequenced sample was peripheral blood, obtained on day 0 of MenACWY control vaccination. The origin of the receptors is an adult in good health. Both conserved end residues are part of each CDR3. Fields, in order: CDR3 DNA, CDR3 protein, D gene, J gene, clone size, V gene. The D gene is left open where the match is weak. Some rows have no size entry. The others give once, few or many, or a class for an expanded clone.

TGTGCCAGCTCACCATGGACTGAGTCGAACACCATATATTTT CASSPWTESNTIYF - TRBJ1-3 - TRBV18
TGCGCCAGCAGCCTCCTTAGCGGGGGGGCTGTTGAGCAGTTCTTC CASSLLSGGAVEQFF TRBD2 TRBJ2-1 - TRBV5-1
TGCGCCAGCAGCCAAGATGGGGCCTCCCTCACAGATACGCAGTATTTT CASSQDGASLTDTQYF - TRBJ2-3 - TRBV4-1
TGCGCCAGCTCTTCATCCTCGACTAGCGGGGGGGCCGGAGATACGCAGTATTTT CASSSSSTSGGAGDTQYF TRBD2 TRBJ2-3 - TRBV4-1
TGTGCCAGCAGCCCGGCTTTGGTTGCGGCAGGAAACACCATATATTTT CASSPALVAAGNTIYF - TRBJ1-3 - TRBV9
TGCGCCAGCAGCTTGGACGGAGTCCTGGGTCAGCCCCAGCATTTT CASSLDGVLGQPQHF - TRBJ1-5 once TRBV5-1
TGTGCCAGCAGTTCCTGGACAGGGGCCTCTGGAAACACCATATATTTT CASSSWTGASGNTIYF TRBD1 TRBJ1-3 - TRBV28
TGTGCCAGCTCAACGGGACTAGCGGGGTTAGATGAGCAGTTCTTC CASSTGLAGLDEQFF TRBD2 TRBJ2-1 - TRBV18
TGTGCCAGCAGTTACTCGAGATCGGGAACCGGGGAGCTGTTTTTT CASSYSRSGTGELFF - TRBJ2-2 - TRBV6-5
TGCAGCGTTGAGGGGGGAGCTAGCGGCTATGGCTACACCTTC CSVEGGASGYGYTF - TRBJ1-2 - TRBV29-1
TGTGCCAGCAGCTTAAGGGCTCAGGGCTGGAATCAGCCCCAGCATTTT CASSLRAQGWNQPQHF - TRBJ1-5 - TRBV7-2
TGTGCCAGCAGCTTATCCCGCGGGCGCAGTCGCACAGATACGCAGTATTTT CASSLSRGRSRTDTQYF - TRBJ2-3 - TRBV7-8
TGTGCCAGCAGTTACTCGGGTGACAGGGCAACAGATACGCAGTATTTT CASSYSGDRATDTQYF TRBD1 TRBJ2-3 - TRBV6-5
TGCAGTGCTAGTGGGACAGTTGCCACTGAAGCTTTCTTT CSASGTVATEAFF TRBD1 TRBJ1-1 - TRBV20-1
TGTGCCAGCAGCCACCAGACTAGCGGGGGGACAGATACGCAGTATTTT CASSHQTSGGTDTQYF TRBD2 TRBJ2-3 once TRBV3-1/TRBV3-2
TGCAGCGTTGGGCCCAGTGGGGACTATGGCTACACCTTC CSVGPSGDYGYTF - TRBJ1-2 - TRBV29-1
TGTGCCAGCCGATCCGGGAGCCAATCCTTGACCAGTCAGCCCCAGCATTTT CASRSGSQSLTSQPQHF - TRBJ1-5 - TRBV28
TGTGCCAGCAGTTTACCTAGCTCTGGAAACACCATATATTTT CASSLPSSGNTIYF - TRBJ1-3 - TRBV28
TGTGCCAGCAATGAAGGGGGGTCAGTTGAAAAACTGTTTTTT CASNEGGSVEKLFF - TRBJ1-4 once TRBV2
TGTGCCAGTAGTATTGTGATTGGGGCAGACGCCGGGGAGCTGTTTTTT CASSIVIGADAGELFF - TRBJ2-2 - TRBV19
TGTGCCACCAGTGACAGGGGGACTGGGGCCAACGTCCTGACTTTC CATSDRGTGANVLTF TRBD1 TRBJ2-6 - TRBV24-1
TGTGCCAGCAGCTATTACGTTGGAGGGGAAGAGACCCAGTACTTC CASSYYVGGEETQYF - TRBJ2-5 - TRBV7-9
TGCGCCAGCAGCTTGGGGGAGGTTACTGAAGCTTTCTTT CASSLGEVTEAFF - TRBJ1-1 once TRBV5-1
TGTGCCAGCAGCCAAGATTCGGGGGCCGAGGGTGAAAAACTGTTTTTT CASSQDSGAEGEKLFF - TRBJ1-4 - TRBV3-1/TRBV3-2
TGTGCCAGCAGCTTAGGACCTGGGGCCAACGTCCTGACTTTC CASSLGPGANVLTF - TRBJ2-6 - TRBV7-3
TGTGCCAGCAGCCCCGTGACAGGGTTTACCTACAATGAGCAGTTCTTC CASSPVTGFTYNEQFF TRBD1 TRBJ2-1 - TRBV7-9
TGTGCCAGCAGGGGACAGGCCATCGGCTACACCTTC CASRGQAIGYTF TRBD1 TRBJ1-2 once TRBV6-5
TGTGCCAGCAGCTTAGCGGGGGGGCGCCACGAGCAGTACTTC CASSLAGGRHEQYF - TRBJ2-7 - TRBV7-6
TGTGCCAGCAGCCTTGGTACTAGCGGGGAGCTGTTTTTT CASSLGTSGELFF - TRBJ2-2 - TRBV3-1/TRBV3-2
TGTGCCTGGAGTGTAGGGTTGGACGCAGGCTTC CAWSVGLDAGF - TRBJ2-7 - TRBV30
TGTGCCAGCACCACGACAGGGGGCGCTTCTGAAGCTTTCTTT CASTTTGGASEAFF - TRBJ1-1 - TRBV21-1
TGTGCCAGCAGTGATCGGACCGGTCCTGAAGCTTTCTTT CASSDRTGPEAFF - TRBJ1-1 - TRBV6-1
TGTGCCAGCAGCTTAGTCCTGGGAGTACAGGGGAGCACCGGGGAGCTGTTTTTT CASSLVLGVQGSTGELFF TRBD1 TRBJ2-2 - TRBV11-2
TGTGCCAGCAGCGGTGACCGGATAATGTCACCCCTCCACTTT CASSGDRIMSPLHF - TRBJ1-6 - TRBV7-2
TGTGCCACATCACCGGGACAGGGGAGCGGCTACACCTTC CATSPGQGSGYTF TRBD1 TRBJ1-2 - TRBV2
TGTGCCAGCAGCCCTCGACTGGTCCAAGAGACCCAGTACTTC CASSPRLVQETQYF - TRBJ2-5 - TRBV13
TGTGCCAGCAGCTCGGACAGGACTAGCGGGGGGGCGTCCTACGAGCAGTACTTC CASSSDRTSGGASYEQYF TRBD2 TRBJ2-7 - TRBV7-2
TGTGCCAGCAGTTTAGCCACCACCTACGAGCAGTACTTC CASSLATTYEQYF - TRBJ2-7 - TRBV12-3/TRBV12-4
TGTGCCAGCAGCCGGGACAGGCGGACAGGTGGAAACACCATATATTTT CASSRDRRTGGNTIYF TRBD1 TRBJ1-3 few TRBV28
TGTGCCAGCAGCTTAGTAAGCTCCAGGGCCGAGCAGTACTTC CASSLVSSRAEQYF - TRBJ2-7 - TRBV11-2
TGTGCCAGCAGTGAACCTACAGGGAGCGGTGGCTACACCTTC CASSEPTGSGGYTF - TRBJ1-2 - TRBV25-1
TGTGCCAGCAGCTTGGTTCAGGGGGCCTACAATGAGCAGTTCTTC CASSLVQGAYNEQFF TRBD1 TRBJ2-1 - TRBV5-5
TGTGCTAGTTCCTGGGGAGGGACATGGGAGACCCAGTACTTC CASSWGGTWETQYF - TRBJ2-5 - TRBV12-5
TGCGCCAGCAGCTTGGAAGGGACAGTAAAATATGGCTACACCTTC CASSLEGTVKYGYTF TRBD1 TRBJ1-2 - TRBV5-1